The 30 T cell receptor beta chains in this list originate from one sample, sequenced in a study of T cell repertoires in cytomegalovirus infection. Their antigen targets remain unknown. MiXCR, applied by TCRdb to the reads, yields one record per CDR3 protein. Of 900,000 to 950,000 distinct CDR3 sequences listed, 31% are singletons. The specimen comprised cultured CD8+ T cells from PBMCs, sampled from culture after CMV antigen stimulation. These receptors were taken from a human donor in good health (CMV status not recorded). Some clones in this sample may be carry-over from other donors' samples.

CDR3 protein: CASSPGQGPLHIQYF. For the CDR3, the DNA is TGTGCCAGCAGCCCGGGACAGGGGCCCCTCCACATTCAGTACTTC. The chain is built from TRBV7-9 and TRBJ2-4, with 10 bases lining up with TRBD1. This CDR3 is 15 amino acids long. V was clipped by 5 bases and J by 8 bases; unmatched bases: 9. CDR1 SEHNR and CDR2 FQNEAQ come from the germline V gene (reference sequence).

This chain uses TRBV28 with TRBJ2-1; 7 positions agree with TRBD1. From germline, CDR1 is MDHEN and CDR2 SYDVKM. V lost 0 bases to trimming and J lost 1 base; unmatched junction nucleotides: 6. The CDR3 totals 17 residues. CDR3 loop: CASSLWDRQGSYNEQFF. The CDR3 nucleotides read TGTGCCAGCAGTTTATGGGACCGACAGGGATCCTACAATGAGCAGTTCTTC.

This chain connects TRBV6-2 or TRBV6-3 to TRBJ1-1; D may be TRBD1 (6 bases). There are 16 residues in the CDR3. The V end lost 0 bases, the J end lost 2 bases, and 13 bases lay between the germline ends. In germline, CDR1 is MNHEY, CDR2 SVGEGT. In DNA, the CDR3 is TGTGCCAGCAGTTACTCAATGGACAGACCCAACACTGAAGCTTTCTTT. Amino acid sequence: CASSYSMDRPNTEAFF.

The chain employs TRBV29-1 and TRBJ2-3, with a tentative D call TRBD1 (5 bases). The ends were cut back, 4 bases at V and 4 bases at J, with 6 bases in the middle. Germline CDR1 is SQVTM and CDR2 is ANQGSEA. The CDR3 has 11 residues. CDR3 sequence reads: CSVAGPDTQYF. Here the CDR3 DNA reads TGCAGCGTTGCAGGGCCAGATACGCAGTATTTT.

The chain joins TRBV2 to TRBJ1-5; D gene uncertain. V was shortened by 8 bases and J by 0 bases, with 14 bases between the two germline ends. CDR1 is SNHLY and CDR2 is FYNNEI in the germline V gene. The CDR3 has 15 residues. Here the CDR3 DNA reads TGTGCCAGCGAAAGGGCAGCCCTTAGCAATCAGCCCCAGCATTTT. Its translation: CASERAALSNQPQHF.

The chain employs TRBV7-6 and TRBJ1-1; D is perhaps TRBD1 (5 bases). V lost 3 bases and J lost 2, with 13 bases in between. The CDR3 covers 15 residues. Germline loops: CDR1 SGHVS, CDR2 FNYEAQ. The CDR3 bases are TGTGCCAGCAGCTTCCCTGGGGGAGGTAACACTGAAGCTTTCTTT. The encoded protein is CASSFPGGGNTEAFF.

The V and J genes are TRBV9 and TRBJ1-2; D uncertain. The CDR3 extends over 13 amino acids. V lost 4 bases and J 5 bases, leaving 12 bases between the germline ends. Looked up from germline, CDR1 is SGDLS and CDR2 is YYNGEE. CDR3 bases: TGTGCCAGCAGCCCAAAGGAACGGTATGGCTACACCTTC. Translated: CASSPKERYGYTF. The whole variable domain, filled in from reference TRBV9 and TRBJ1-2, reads DSGVTQTPKHLITATGQRVTLRCSPRSGDLSVYWYQQSLDQGLQFLIQYYNGEERAKGNILERFSAQQFPDLHSELNLSSLELGDSALYFCASSPKERYGYTFGSGTRLTVV.

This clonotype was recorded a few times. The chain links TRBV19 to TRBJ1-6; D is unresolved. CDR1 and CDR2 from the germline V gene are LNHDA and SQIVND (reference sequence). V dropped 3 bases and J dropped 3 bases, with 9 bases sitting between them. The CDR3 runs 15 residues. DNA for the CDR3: TGTGCCAGTAGTATCTTCCACGACTATAATTCACCCCTCCACTTT. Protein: CASSIFHDYNSPLHF.

CDR3 sequence: CASSFPGGRTDTQYF. Written as DNA, the CDR3 is TGTGCCAGCAGCTTCCCCGGGGGGCGCACAGATACGCAGTATTTT. This chain uses TRBV7-9 with TRBJ2-3, with D possibly being TRBD2 (7 bases). The length of the CDR3 is 15 residues. CDR1 SEHNR and CDR2 FQNEAQ come from the germline V gene (reference sequence). The V gene lost 3 bases and the J gene lost 1 base, with 11 bases spanning the gap.

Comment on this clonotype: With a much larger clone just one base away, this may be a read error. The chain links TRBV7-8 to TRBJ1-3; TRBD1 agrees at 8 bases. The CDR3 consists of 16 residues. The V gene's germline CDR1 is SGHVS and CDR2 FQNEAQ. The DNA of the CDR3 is TGTGCCAGCAGCTTTCAGACAGGGGACTTTGGATACACCATATATTTT. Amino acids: CASSFQTGDFGYTIYF.

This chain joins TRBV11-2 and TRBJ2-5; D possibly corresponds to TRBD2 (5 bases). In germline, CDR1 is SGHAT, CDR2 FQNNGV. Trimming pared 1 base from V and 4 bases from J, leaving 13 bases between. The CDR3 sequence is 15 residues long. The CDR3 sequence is CASSLGASSAETQYF. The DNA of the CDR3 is TGTGCCAGCAGCTTAGGCGCTAGCTCTGCAGAGACCCAGTACTTC.

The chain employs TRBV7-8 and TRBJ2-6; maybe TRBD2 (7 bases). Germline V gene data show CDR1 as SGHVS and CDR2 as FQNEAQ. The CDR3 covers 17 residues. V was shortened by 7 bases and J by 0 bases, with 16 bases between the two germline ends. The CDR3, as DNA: TGTGCCAGCAAAAGGGGGGGTTACCTCTCTGGGGCCAACGTCCTGACTTTC. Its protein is CASKRGGYLSGANVLTF.

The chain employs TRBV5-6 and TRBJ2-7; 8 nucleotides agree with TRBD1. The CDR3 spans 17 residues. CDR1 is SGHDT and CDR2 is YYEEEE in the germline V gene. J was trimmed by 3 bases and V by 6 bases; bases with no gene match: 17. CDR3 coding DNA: TGTGCCAGCACCGTCTTCGGACAGGGTTTTTTTAACTACGAGCAGTACGTC. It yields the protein CASTVFGQGFFNYEQYV.

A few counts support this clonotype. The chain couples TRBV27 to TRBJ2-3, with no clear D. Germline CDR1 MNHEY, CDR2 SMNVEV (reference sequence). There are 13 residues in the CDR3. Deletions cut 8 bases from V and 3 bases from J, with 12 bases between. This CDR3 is CASGPQPTDTQYF. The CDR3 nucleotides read TGTGCCAGCGGACCTCAACCTACAGATACGCAGTATTTT.

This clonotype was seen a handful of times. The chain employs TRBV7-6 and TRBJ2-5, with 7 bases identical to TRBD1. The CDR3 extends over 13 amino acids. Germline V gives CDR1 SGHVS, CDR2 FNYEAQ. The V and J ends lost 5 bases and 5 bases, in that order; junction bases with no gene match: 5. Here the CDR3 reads CASSQQGWETQYF. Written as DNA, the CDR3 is TGTGCCAGCAGCCAACAGGGGTGGGAGACCCAGTACTTC. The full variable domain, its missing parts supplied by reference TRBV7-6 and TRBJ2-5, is GAGVSQSPRYKVTKRGQDVALRCDPISGHVSLYWYRQALGQGPEFLTYFNYEAQQDKSGLPNDRFSAERPEGSISTLTIQRTEQRDSAMYRCASSQQGWETQYFGPGTRLLVL.

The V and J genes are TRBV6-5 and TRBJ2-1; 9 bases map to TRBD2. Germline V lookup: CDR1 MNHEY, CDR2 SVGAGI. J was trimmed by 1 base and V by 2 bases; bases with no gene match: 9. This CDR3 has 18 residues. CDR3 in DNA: TGTGCCAGCAGTTACGGTAGCGGGGGCTTGGGATCCTACAATGAGCAGTTCTTC. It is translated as CASSYGSGGLGSYNEQFF.

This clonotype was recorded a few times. DNA for the CDR3: TGTGCCAGCCGGACAGGCGAGTCCTACGAGCAGTACGTC. Translated: CASRTGESYEQYV. The chain recombines TRBV28 with TRBJ2-7, with 7 bases aligning to TRBD1. The trim removed 8 bases at V and 1 base at J, leaving 5 bases unmatched. Per germline, CDR1 MDHEN and CDR2 SYDVKM. The CDR3 runs 13 residues.

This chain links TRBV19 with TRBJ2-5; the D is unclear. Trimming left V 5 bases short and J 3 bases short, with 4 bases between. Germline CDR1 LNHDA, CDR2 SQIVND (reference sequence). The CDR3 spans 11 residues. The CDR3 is CASSVEETQYF. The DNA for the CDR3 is TGTGCCAGTAGTGTCGAAGAGACCCAGTACTTC.

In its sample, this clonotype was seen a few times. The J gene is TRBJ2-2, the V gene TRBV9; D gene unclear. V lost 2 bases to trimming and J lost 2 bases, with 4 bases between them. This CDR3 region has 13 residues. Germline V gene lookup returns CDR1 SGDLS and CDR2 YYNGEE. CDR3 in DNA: TGTGCCAGCAGCGTCACTAACACCGGGGAGCTGTTTTTT. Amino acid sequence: CASSVTNTGELFF.

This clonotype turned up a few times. The CDR3 reads CASSLDWANLNTEAFF. The CDR3 DNA reads as TGTGCCAGCAGCTTAGATTGGGCGAACTTGAACACTGAAGCTTTCTTT. The chain employs TRBV11-2 and TRBJ1-1, with D uncertain. Germline CDR1 reads SGHAT; CDR2 reads FQNNGV. The V end lost 0 bases, the J end lost 0 bases, and 11 bases lay between the germline ends. The CDR3 contains 16 residues.

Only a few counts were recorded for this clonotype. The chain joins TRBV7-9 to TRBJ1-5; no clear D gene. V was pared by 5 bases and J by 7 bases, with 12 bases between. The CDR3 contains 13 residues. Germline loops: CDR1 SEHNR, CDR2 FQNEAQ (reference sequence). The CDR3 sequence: CASSNDWEQPQHF. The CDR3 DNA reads TGTGCCAGCAGCAATGACTGGGAGCAGCCCCAGCATTTT. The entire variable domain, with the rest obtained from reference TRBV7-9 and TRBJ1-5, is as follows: DTGVSQNPRHKITKRGQNVTFRCDPISEHNRLYWYRQTLGQGPEFLTYFQNEAQLEKSRLLSDRFSAERPKGSFSTLEIQRTEQGDSAMYLCASSNDWEQPQHFGDGTRLSIL.

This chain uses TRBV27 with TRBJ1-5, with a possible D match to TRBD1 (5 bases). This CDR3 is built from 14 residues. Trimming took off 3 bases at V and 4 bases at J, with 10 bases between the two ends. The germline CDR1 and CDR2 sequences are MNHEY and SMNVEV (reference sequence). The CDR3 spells CASSFNHRNQPQHF. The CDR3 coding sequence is TGTGCCAGCAGTTTTAACCACAGGAATCAGCCCCAGCATTTT.

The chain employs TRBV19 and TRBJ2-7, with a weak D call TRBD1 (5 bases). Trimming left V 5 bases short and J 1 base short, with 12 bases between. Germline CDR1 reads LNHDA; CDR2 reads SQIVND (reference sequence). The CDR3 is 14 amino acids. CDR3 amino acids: CASSLSRTSYEQYF. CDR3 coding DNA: TGTGCCAGTAGTCTTTCACGGACATCCTACGAGCAGTACTTC.

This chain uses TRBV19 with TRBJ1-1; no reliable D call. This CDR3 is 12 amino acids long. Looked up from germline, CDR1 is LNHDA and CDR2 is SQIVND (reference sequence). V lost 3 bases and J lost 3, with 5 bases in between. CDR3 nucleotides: TGTGCCAGTAGTATCCCAGACACTGAAGCTTTCTTT. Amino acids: CASSIPDTEAFF.

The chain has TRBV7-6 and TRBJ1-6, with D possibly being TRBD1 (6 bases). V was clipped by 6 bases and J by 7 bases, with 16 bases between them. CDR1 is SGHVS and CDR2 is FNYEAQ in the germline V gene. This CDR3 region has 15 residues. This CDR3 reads CASSKGGSPNSPLHF. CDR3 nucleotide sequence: TGTGCCAGCAGTAAGGGGGGCAGCCCGAATTCACCCCTCCACTTT.

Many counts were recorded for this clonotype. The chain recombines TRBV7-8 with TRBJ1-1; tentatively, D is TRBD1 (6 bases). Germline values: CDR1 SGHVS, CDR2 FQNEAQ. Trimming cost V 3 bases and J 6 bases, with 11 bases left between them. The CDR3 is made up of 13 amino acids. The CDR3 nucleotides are TGTGCCAGCAGCTTCGGACAGTCCTCTGAAGCTTTCTTT. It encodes CASSFGQSSEAFF. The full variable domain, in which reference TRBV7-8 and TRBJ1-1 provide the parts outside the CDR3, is GAGVSQSPRYKVAKRGQDVALRCDPISGHVSLFWYQQALGQGPEFLTYFQNEAQLDKSGLPSDRFFAERPEGSVSTLKIQRTQQEDSAVYLCASSFGQSSEAFFGQGTRLTVV.

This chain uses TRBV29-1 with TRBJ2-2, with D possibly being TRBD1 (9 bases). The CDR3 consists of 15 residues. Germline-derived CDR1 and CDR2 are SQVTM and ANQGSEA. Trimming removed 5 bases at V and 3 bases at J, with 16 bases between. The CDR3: CSVLSGTGYTGELFF. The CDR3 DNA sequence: TGCAGCGTTCTTAGCGGGACAGGGTACACCGGGGAGCTGTTTTTT.

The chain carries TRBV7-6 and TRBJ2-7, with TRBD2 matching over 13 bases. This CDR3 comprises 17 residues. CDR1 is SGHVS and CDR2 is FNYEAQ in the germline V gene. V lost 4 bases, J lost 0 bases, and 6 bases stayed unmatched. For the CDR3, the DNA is TGTGCCAGCAGCTACGGGACTAGCGGGGAGTACTCCTACGAGCAGTACTTC. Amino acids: CASSYGTSGEYSYEQYF.

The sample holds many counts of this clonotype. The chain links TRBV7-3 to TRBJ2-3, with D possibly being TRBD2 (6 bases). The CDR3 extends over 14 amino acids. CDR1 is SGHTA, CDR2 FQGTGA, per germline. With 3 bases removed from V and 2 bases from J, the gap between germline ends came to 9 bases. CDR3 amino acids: CASSLEGYTDTQYF. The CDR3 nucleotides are TGTGCCAGCAGCTTGGAGGGCTACACAGATACGCAGTATTTT.

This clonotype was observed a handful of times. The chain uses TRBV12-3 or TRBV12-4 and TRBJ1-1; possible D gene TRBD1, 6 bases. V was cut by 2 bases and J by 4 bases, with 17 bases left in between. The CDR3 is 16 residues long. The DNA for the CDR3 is TGTGCCAGCAGTTTAAGGCCCGGGGGGCCTGGCACTGAAGCTTTCTTT. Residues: CASSLRPGGPGTEAFF.